Sequencing of this T cell receptor beta chain was carried out in a study of T cell repertoires in cytomegalovirus infection. Points from the study as a whole: Cumulative public TCR beta family frequency identified carriers of CMV plus the relevant HLA.

The sample holds a few counts of this clonotype. Its antigen is as yet unknown. TCRdb re-called the reads with MiXCR, one entry per CDR3 protein. The table lists about 600,000 distinct CDR3 sequences, 20% to 25% of them singletons. The V and J ends lost 5 bases and 4 bases, in that order; junction bases with no gene match: 8. The V gene's germline CDR1 is SGHAT and CDR2 FQNNGV. CDR3 length: 15 amino acids. The chain links TRBV11-2 to TRBJ2-7, with 10 bases aligning to TRBD1. The clonotype originates from a human donor in good health (CMV status not recorded). Some clones in this sample may be carry-over from other donors' samples. The sample comprised CD8+ T cells from PBMCs. The DNA for the CDR3 is TGTGCCAGCAGCGGACCGGGACAGGGGAGGTACGAGCAGTACTTC. Protein: CASSGPGQGRYEQYF.